Presented here are 3 T cell receptor beta chains from one specimen sequenced in a study of response to subunit inactivated influenza vaccine (dated by TCRdb to the late 2010s). Libraries were made using RT-PCR. TCRdb shows the sequencer as Illumina HiSeq 2500. The public reads were reanalyzed by TCRdb: fastp trimming at Q25, MiXCR alignment, in-frame beta chains only. All rows with the same CDR3 protein become a single entry with the most common DNA and genes. Across this sample there are 530,000 or so distinct CDR3 sequences, with less than 15% seen only once. The biggest ten clones account for roughly 10% of the sample. Material: PBMCs from blood, obtained 12 days after vaccination. These receptors were taken from a man in his forties or fifties who received an inactivated influenza vaccine. Donor details come from another sample of the same person, matched by shared clones.

The table lists this clonotype with many counts. J is TRBJ2-2 and V is TRBV15; D is perhaps TRBD1 (6 bases). The CDR3 contains 17 residues. In germline, CDR1 is LNHNV, CDR2 YYDKDF (reference sequence). The V end lost 2 bases, the J end lost 2 bases, and 15 bases lay between the germline ends. The CDR3: CATSRKGQGLNTGELFF. CDR3 DNA sequence: TGTGCCACCAGCAGAAAAGGGCAGGGGCTAAACACCGGGGAGCTGTTTTTT.

V usage is TRBV5-7 and J usage is TRBJ2-7; TRBD2 matches at 10 bases. TRBV5-7 is classed as an ORF, of uncertain function. V shed 5 bases and J 5 bases; nucleotides not matched to a gene: 7. CDR3 length equals 14 residues. The CDR3 DNA is TGTGCCAGCAGAGTAGCGGGAGGCCCGAACGAGCAGTACTTC. The encoded protein is CASRVAGGPNEQYF.

The rearrangement links TRBV7-9 to TRBJ2-1; TRBD2 aligns across 13 bases. The CDR3 contains 16 residues. V was clipped by 2 bases and J by 4 bases; unmatched bases: 2. CDR1 SEHNR and CDR2 FQNEAQ come from the germline V gene (reference sequence). In DNA, the CDR3 is TGTGCCAGCAGCTTAACTAGCGGGAGGGGTTACAATGAGCAGTTCTTC. Its protein product is CASSLTSGRGYNEQFF.